The sequence of this T cell receptor (beta chain) was determined in a study of blood T cell repertoires in COVID-19. Some clones are missing from TCRdb's copy, which holds only in-frame ones; the method was immunoSEQ multiplex PCR. In the table there are some 150,000 clones, about 90% of which are singletons. The TCR was taken from a human donor in a cohort sampled during active COVID-19. Sequencing was done on a sample of peripheral blood.

CDR3 in amino acids: CASSQDPTTGTGYKSLADTQYF. CDR3 DNA sequence: TGCGCCAGCAGCCAAGATCCCACAACGGGGACAGGGTATAAAAGCCTCGCAGATACGCAGTATTTT. The chain uses TRBV4-3 and TRBJ2-3, with 9 bases that match TRBD1. CDR3 length: 22 residues. The junction had 23 bases not matched to a gene; V was cut back by 0 bases and J by 4 bases. CDR1 is LGHNA, CDR2 YSLEER, per germline.